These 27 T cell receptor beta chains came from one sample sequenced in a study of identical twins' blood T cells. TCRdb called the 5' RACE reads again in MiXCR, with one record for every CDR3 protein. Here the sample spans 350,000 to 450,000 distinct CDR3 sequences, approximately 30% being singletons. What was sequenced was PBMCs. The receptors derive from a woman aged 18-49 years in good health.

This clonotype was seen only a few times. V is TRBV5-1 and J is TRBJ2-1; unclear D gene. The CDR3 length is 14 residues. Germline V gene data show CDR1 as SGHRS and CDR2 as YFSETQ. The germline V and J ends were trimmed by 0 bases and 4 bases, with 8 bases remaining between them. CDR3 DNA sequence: TGCGCCAGCAGCTTGGCGCAGAAATACAATGAGCAGTTCTTC. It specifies CASSLAQKYNEQFF.

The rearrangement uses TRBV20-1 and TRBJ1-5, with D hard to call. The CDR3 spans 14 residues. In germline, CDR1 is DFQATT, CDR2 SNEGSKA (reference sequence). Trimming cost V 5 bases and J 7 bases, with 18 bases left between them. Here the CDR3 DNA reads TGCAGTGCTGACGACTCAGGTGGTTTGCAGCCCCAGCATTTT. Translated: CSADDSGGLQPQHF.

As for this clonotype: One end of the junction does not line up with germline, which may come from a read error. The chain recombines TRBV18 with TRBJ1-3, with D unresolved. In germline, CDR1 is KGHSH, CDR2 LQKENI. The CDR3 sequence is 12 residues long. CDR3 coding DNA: TGTGCCGGCTCACCCGAAGGAAACACCATATATTTT. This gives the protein CAGSPEGNTIYF.

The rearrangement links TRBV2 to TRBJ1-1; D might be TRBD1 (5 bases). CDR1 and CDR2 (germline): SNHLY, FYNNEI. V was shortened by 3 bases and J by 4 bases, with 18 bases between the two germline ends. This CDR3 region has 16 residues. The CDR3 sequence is CASSDRRARVSTEAFF. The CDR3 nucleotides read TGTGCCAGCAGTGATCGCAGGGCCCGGGTGAGCACTGAAGCTTTCTTT.

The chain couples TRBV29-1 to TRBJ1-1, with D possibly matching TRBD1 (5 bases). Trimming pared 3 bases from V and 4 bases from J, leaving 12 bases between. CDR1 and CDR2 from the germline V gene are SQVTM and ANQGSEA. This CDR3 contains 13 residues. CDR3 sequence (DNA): TGCAGCGTTGAGATGGGGGGGGGCACTGAAGCTTTCTTT. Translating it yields CSVEMGGGTEAFF.

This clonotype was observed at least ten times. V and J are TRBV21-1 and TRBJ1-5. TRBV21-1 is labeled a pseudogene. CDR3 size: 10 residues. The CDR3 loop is CASSNQPQHF. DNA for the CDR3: TGTGCCAGCAGCAATCAGCCCCAGCATTTT.

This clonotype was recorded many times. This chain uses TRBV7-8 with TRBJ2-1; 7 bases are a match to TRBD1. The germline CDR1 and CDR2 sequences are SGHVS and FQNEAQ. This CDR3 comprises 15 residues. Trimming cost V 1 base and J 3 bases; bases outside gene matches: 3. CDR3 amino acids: CASSLGTGHYNEQFF. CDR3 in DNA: TGTGCCAGCAGCTTAGGGACAGGACACTACAATGAGCAGTTCTTC.

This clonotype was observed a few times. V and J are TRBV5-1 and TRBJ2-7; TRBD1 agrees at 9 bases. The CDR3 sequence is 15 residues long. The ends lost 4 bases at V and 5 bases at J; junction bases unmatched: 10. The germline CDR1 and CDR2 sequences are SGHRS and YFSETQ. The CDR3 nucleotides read TGCGCCAGCAGCCTCGGGGGACAGGGCGTAAACGAGCAGTACTTC. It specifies CASSLGGQGVNEQYF.

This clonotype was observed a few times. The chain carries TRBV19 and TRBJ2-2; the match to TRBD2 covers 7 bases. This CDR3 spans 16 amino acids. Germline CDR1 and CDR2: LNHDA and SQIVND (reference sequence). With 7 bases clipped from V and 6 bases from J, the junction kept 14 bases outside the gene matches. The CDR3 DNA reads TGTGCCAGTACCCCATGGGGAGGGAATGTGGCCGGGGAGCTGTTTTTT. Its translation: CASTPWGGNVAGELFF.

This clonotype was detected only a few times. CDR3 sequence: CASSDQVRQPQHF. In DNA form, the CDR3 reads TGTGCCAGCAGTGACCAAGTCCGTCAGCCCCAGCATTTT. V is TRBV2 and J is TRBJ1-5; D is unclear. CDR3 length: 13 residues. V gave up 3 bases and J gave up 6 bases, with 9 bases separating them. Germline CDR1 reads SNHLY; CDR2 reads FYNNEI. The variable domain in full, completed from reference TRBV2 and TRBJ1-5, reads EPEVTQTPSHQVTQMGQEVILRCVPISNHLYFYWYRQILGQKVEFLVSFYNNEISEKSEIFDDQFSVERPDGSNFTLKIRSTKLEDSAMYFCASSDQVRQPQHFGDGTRLSIL.

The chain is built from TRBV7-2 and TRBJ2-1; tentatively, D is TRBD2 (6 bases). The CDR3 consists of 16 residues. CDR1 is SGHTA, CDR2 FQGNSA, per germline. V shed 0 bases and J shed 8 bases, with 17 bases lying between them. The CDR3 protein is CASSLAKWRGNDEQFF. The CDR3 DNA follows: TGTGCCAGCAGCTTAGCGAAATGGCGGGGTAACGATGAGCAGTTCTTC.

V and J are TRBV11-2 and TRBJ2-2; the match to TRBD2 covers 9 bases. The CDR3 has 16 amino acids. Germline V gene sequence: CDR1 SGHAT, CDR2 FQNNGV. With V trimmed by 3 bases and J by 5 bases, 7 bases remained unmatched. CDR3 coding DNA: TGTGCCAGCAGCTTCGTAGCGGGAGTGGGGACCGGGGAGCTGTTTTTT. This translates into CASSFVAGVGTGELFF.

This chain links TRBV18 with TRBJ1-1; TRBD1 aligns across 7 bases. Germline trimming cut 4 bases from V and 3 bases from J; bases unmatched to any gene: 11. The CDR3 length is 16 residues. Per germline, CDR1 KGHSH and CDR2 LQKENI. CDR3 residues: CASSLRQGSGDTEAFF. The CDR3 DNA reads TGTGCCAGCTCACTCCGACAGGGATCGGGTGACACTGAAGCTTTCTTT.

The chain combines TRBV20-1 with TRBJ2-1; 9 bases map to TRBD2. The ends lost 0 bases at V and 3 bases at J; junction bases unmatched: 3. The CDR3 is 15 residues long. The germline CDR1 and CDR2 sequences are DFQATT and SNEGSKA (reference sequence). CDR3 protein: CSAREPSGVYNEQFF. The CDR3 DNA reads TGCAGTGCTAGAGAACCTAGCGGGGTCTACAATGAGCAGTTCTTC.

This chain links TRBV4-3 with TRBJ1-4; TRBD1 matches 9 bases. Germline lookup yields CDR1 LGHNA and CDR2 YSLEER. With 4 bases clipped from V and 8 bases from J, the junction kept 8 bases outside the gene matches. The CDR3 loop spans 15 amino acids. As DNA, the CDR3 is TGCGCCAGCAGCCGCCTGGACAGGGGTGGGGAAAAACTGTTTTTT. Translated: CASSRLDRGGEKLFF.

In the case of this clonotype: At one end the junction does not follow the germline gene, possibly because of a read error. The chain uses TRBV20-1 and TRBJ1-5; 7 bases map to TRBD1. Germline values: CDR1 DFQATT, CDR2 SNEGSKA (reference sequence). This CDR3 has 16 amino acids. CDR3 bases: TGCAGTGCTCGAGACCCAATTACAGGGGTACGTGGGCCCCAGCATTTT. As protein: CSARDPITGVRGPQHF.

The CDR3 sequence is CASSYKFSAFF. The CDR3 coding sequence is TGTGCCAGCAGTTACAAATTTTCAGCTTTCTTT. J is TRBJ1-1 and V is TRBV6-5; D is ambiguous. Trimming took off 2 bases at V and 10 bases at J, with 8 bases between the two ends. The CDR3 loop spans 11 amino acids. Looked up from germline, CDR1 is MNHEY and CDR2 is SVGAGI.

The CDR3 sequence: CSARDHSGRQDETQYF. DNA for the CDR3: TGCAGTGCTAGAGATCACTCAGGGCGTCAGGATGAGACCCAGTACTTC. This chain uses TRBV20-1 with TRBJ2-5; D is possibly TRBD1 (5 bases). This CDR3 contains 16 residues. Germline V gene sequence: CDR1 DFQATT, CDR2 SNEGSKA (reference sequence). Trimming removed 0 bases from V and 5 bases from J, with 19 bases in between.

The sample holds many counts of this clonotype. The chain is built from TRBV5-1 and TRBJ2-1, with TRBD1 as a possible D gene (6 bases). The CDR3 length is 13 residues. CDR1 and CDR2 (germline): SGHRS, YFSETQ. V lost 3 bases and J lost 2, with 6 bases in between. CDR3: CASSWDTYNEQFF. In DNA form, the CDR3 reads TGCGCCAGCAGCTGGGACACCTACAATGAGCAGTTCTTC.

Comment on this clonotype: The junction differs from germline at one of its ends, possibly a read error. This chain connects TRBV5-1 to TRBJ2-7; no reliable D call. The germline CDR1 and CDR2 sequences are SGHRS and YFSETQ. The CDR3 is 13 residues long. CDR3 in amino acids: CASGTLIGYEQCF. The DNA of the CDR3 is TGCGCCAGCGGCACCCTTATTGGCTACGAGCAGTGCTTC. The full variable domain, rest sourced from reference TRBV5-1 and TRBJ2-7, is KAGVTQTPRYLIKTRGQQVTLSCSPISGHRSVSWYQQTPGQGLQFLFEYFSETQRNKGNFPGRFSGRQFSNSRSEMNVSTLELGDSALYLCASGTLIGYEQCFGPGTRLTVT.

The CDR3 loop reads CASSLKKGINEKLFF. The CDR3 region has the DNA TGCGCCAGCAGCTTAAAGAAGGGAATAAATGAAAAACTGTTTTTT. The chain recombines TRBV5-1 with TRBJ1-4, with D uncertain. V gave up 2 bases and J gave up 5 bases, with 13 bases separating them. The length of the CDR3 is 15 residues. Germline assignment: CDR1 SGHRS and CDR2 YFSETQ.

The CDR3: CAWCLGVSGSSGNTIYF. DNA of the CDR3: TGTGCCTGGTGCCTGGGAGTTTCGGGGAGCTCTGGAAACACCATATATTTT. This rearrangement joins TRBV30 to TRBJ1-3; unclear D gene. The length of the CDR3 is 17 residues. The germline gives CDR1 GTSNPN, CDR2 SVGIG (reference sequence). Trimming pared 5 bases from V and 0 bases from J, leaving 20 bases between.

The CDR3 DNA follows: TGCAGTGCTAGAGATCTCCCGAACACTGAAGCTTTCTTT. Its translation: CSARDLPNTEAFF. This chain joins TRBV20-1 and TRBJ1-1; unclear D gene. This CDR3 comprises 13 residues. CDR1 and CDR2 from the germline V gene are DFQATT and SNEGSKA (reference sequence). V lost 0 bases, J lost 1 base, and 6 bases lay in between.

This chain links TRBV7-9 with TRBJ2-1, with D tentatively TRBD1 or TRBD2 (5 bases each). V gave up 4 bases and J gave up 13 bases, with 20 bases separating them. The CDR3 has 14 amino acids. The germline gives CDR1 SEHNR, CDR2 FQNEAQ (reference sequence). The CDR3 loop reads CASSWPDSGLLQFF. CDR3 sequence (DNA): TGTGCCAGCAGCTGGCCAGACAGCGGACTGCTACAGTTCTTC.

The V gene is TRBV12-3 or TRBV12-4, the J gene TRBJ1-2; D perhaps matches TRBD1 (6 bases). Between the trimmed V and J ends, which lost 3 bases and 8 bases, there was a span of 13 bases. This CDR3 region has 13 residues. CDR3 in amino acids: CASSFGGAEGYTF. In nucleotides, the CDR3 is TGTGCCAGCAGTTTCGGGGGGGCGGAAGGCTACACCTTC.

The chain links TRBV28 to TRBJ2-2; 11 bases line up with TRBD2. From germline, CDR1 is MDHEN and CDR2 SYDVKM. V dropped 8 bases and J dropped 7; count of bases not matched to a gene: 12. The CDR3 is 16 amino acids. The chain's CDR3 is CASQSPSGRSIGELFF. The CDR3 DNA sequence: TGTGCCAGCCAATCCCCTAGCGGGAGGTCGATCGGGGAGCTGTTTTTT.

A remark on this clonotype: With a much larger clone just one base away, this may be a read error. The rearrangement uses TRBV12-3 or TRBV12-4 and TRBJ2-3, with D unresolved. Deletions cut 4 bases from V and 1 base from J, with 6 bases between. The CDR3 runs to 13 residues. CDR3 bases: TGTGCCAGCAGTTCTCCTGGCACAGATACGCAGTATTTT. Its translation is CASSSPGTDTQYF.